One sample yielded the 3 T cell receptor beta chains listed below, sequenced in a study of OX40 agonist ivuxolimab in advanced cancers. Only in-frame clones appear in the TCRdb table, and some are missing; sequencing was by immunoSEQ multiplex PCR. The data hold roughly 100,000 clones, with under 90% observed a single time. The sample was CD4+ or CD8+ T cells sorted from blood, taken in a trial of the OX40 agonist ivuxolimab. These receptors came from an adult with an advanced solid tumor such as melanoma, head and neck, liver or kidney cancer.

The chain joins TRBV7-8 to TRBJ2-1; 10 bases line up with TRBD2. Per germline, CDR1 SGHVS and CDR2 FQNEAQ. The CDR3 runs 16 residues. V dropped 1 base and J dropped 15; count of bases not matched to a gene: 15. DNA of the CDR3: TGTGCCAGCAGCTTAGAAGGATTAAGCGGGGGGGCCATTACGTTCTTC. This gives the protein CASSLEGLSGGAITFF. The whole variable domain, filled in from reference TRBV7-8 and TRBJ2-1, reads GAGVSQSPRYKVAKRGQDVALRCDPISGHVSLFWYQQALGQGPEFLTYFQNEAQLDKSGLPSDRFFAERPEGSVSTLKIQRTQQEDSAVYLCASSLEGLSGGAITFFGPGTRLTVL.

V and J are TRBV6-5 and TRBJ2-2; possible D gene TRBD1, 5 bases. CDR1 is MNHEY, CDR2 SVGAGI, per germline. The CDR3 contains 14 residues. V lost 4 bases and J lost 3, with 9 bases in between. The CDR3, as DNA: TGTGCCAGCAGTTGGCAGGGCGACACCGGGGAGCTGTTTTTT. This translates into CASSWQGDTGELFF.

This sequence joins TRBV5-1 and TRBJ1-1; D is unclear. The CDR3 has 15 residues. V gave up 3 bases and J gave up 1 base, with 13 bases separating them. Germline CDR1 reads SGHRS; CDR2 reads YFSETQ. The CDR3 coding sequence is TGCGCCAGCAGCTACTCGTTCGGGAGGAACACTGAAGCTTTCTTT. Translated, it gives CASSYSFGRNTEAFF.